Each of the 23 T cell receptor beta chains below was sequenced from the same sample in a study of T-cell memory formation after mild COVID-19. MiXCR, run by TCRdb on the 5' RACE reads, gives a single entry per CDR3 protein. The sample holds more than 300,000 distinct CDR3 sequences, 13% to 15% seen once. The specimen was PBMCs or a T cell subset sorted from them (not recorded which). These receptors all come from a man between 18 and 35 years old who had mild COVID-19 (a few samples of this study predate the infection). Cell type and time point are not known.

This clonotype was counted ten times or more. This chain links TRBV6-2 or TRBV6-3 with TRBJ2-7, with TRBD2 as a possible D gene (6 bases). Trimming pared 7 bases from V and 5 bases from J, leaving 15 bases between. This CDR3 region has 13 residues. The germline V gene encodes CDR1 MNHEY and CDR2 SVGEGT. Here the CDR3 DNA reads TGTGCCAGCATGTGGGCGGCGGGGAACGAGCAGTACTTC. Its protein product is CASMWAAGNEQYF.

The chain employs TRBV25-1 and TRBJ1-4; D gene uncertain. Between the trimmed V and J ends, which lost 6 bases and 7 bases, there was a span of 12 bases. CDR1 and CDR2 (germline): MGHDK, SYGVNS. The CDR3 totals 13 residues. Here the CDR3 reads CASSFLGIEKLFF. The CDR3 nucleotides read TGTGCCAGCAGCTTTCTAGGAATTGAAAAACTGTTTTTT.

The genes are TRBV15 and TRBJ2-7, with TRBD1 identical over 8 bases. V lost 3 bases to trimming and J lost 4 bases; unmatched junction nucleotides: 8. The CDR3 consists of 15 residues. Germline loops: CDR1 LNHNV, CDR2 YYDKDF (reference sequence). The CDR3 nucleotides are TGTGCCACCAGCAGGCCCCCAGGGGGCAGGTACGAGCAGTACTTC. This encodes CATSRPPGGRYEQYF.

The chain couples TRBV6-6 to TRBJ2-5; perhaps TRBD2 as D (6 bases). This CDR3 contains 15 residues. V was shortened by 2 bases and J by 1 base, with 11 bases between the two germline ends. Germline V lookup: CDR1 MNHNY, CDR2 SVGAGI (reference sequence). The CDR3 sequence: CASSYPGVFQETQYF. CDR3 nucleotides: TGTGCCAGCAGTTACCCGGGGGTTTTCCAAGAGACCCAGTACTTC.

This clonotype has only a few counts. The chain employs TRBV4-3 and TRBJ1-2; D uncertain. The CDR3 is made up of 15 amino acids. The germline gives CDR1 LGHNA, CDR2 YSLEER. V lost 0 bases to trimming and J lost 4 bases, with 12 bases between them. The CDR3 loop is CASSQDLWGSYGYTF. As DNA, the CDR3 is TGCGCCAGCAGCCAAGATCTTTGGGGAAGCTATGGCTACACCTTC.

The V gene is TRBV11-2, the J gene TRBJ2-6; 9 bases are shared with TRBD2. The CDR3 spans 17 residues. After removal of 1 base from V and 12 bases from J, the junction contained 13 bases not matched to a gene. CDR1 is SGHAT, CDR2 FQNNGV, per germline. Here the CDR3 reads CASSLGPRAGGPPVLTF. The CDR3 coding sequence is TGTGCCAGCAGCTTAGGCCCAAGGGCGGGGGGGCCTCCCGTCCTGACTTTC.

A few counts support this clonotype. This chain joins TRBV4-1 and TRBJ1-1; D is undetermined. Trimming took 4 bases from V and 1 from J, leaving 13 bases between them. This CDR3 is 15 amino acids long. The germline gives CDR1 MGHRA, CDR2 YSYEKL. The CDR3 sequence is CASSRRRDSNTEAFF. In DNA, the CDR3 is TGCGCCAGCAGCCGTAGAAGGGATTCGAACACTGAAGCTTTCTTT.

This chain joins TRBV7-2 and TRBJ1-3; D unclear. This CDR3 comprises 15 residues. The germline V gene encodes CDR1 SGHTA and CDR2 FQGNSA. Trimming left V 3 bases short and J 0 bases short, with 9 bases between. CDR3: CASSFGRLSGNTIYF. The CDR3 DNA follows: TGTGCCAGCAGCTTCGGCCGGCTCTCTGGAAACACCATATATTTT.

This clonotype was observed a few times. The genes are TRBV9 and TRBJ2-3; 9 nucleotides align to TRBD2. The V and J ends lost 0 bases and 3 bases, in that order; junction bases with no gene match: 8. Germline lookup yields CDR1 SGDLS and CDR2 YYNGEE. The CDR3 is 17 residues long. CDR3 sequence reads: CASSVAKERGETDTQYF. In DNA form, the CDR3 reads TGTGCCAGCAGCGTAGCTAAAGAGCGGGGGGAGACAGATACGCAGTATTTT.

This clonotype was picked up a small number of times. An end of the junction does not agree with germline; a read error may underlie this. This chain connects TRBV2 to TRBJ2-7; D is ambiguous. CDR3 length equals 15 residues. Germline values: CDR1 SNHLY, CDR2 FYNNEI. The CDR3 region has the DNA TGTGCCAGCCGTGAATCGACGGATAGCTCCTACGAGCAGTACTTC. Translation: CASRESTDSSYEQYF.

This clonotype was detected many times. This rearrangement joins TRBV12-3 or TRBV12-4 to TRBJ2-7; possible D gene TRBD1, 6 bases. The CDR3 extends over 12 amino acids. Trimming stripped 6 bases from V and 1 base from J, with 7 bases between. As DNA, the CDR3 is TGTGCCAGCAGCCAGGGGTCCTACGAGCAGTACTTC. As protein: CASSQGSYEQYF.

This clonotype was counted ten times or more. V is TRBV7-2 and J is TRBJ2-5; D perhaps matches TRBD1 (5 bases). Trimming removed 6 bases from V and 2 bases from J, with 13 bases in between. The CDR3 is 14 residues long. Germline V gives CDR1 SGHTA, CDR2 FQGNSA. Here the CDR3 reads CASRFKGPQETQYF. CDR3 bases: TGTGCCAGCAGGTTCAAGGGGCCTCAAGAGACCCAGTACTTC.

This clonotype occurred a few times. This sequence joins TRBV28 and TRBJ2-7; 11 bases align to TRBD1. Trimming took 7 bases from V and 2 from J; bases not matched to a gene: 4. The germline gives CDR1 MDHEN, CDR2 SYDVKM. The CDR3 is made up of 14 amino acids. CDR3 in DNA: TGTGCCAGCACCCCGGGACAGGGGGCCTACGAGCAGTACGTC. Translation: CASTPGQGAYEQYV.

The table lists this clonotype with a few counts. V usage is TRBV4-1 and J usage is TRBJ2-4; TRBD2 might be the D (5 bases). Trimming removed 4 bases at V and 9 bases at J, with 22 bases between. The germline V gene has CDR1 MGHRA and CDR2 YSYEKL. This CDR3 region has 16 residues. The DNA for the CDR3 is TGCGCCAGCAGCCCCCCCCCGGGGTCGGATAGTAGCATTCAGTACTTC. This gives the protein CASSPPPGSDSSIQYF.

In its sample, this clonotype was seen a few times. CDR3 sequence reads: CASSSPQGSSPLHF. In DNA form, the CDR3 reads TGTGCCAGCAGCTCCCCCCAGGGAAGCTCACCCCTCCACTTT. V usage is TRBV7-9 and J usage is TRBJ1-6; D possibly corresponds to TRBD1 (5 bases). The CDR3 extends over 14 amino acids. Between the trimmed V and J ends, which lost 4 bases and 10 bases, there was a span of 14 bases. The V gene's germline CDR1 is SEHNR and CDR2 FQNEAQ (reference sequence). Full variable domain (missing parts from reference TRBV7-9 and TRBJ1-6): DTGVSQNPRHKITKRGQNVTFRCDPISEHNRLYWYRQTLGQGPEFLTYFQNEAQLEKSRLLSDRFSAERPKGSFSTLEIQRTEQGDSAMYLCASSSPQGSSPLHFGNGTRLTVT.

The chain recombines TRBV5-1 with TRBJ2-1, with 9 bases fitting TRBD1. The CDR3 runs 18 residues. CDR1 SGHRS and CDR2 YFSETQ come from the germline V gene. V lost 4 bases, J lost 1 base, and 12 bases stayed unmatched. CDR3 in DNA: TGCGCCAGCAGCCACCCGGGACAGGGCGGCTATTCCTACAATGAGCAGTTCTTC. It specifies CASSHPGQGGYSYNEQFF.

This clonotype was counted only a few times. The chain has TRBV7-9 and TRBJ2-3, with TRBD2 matching over 8 bases. After removal of 10 bases from V and 2 bases from J, the junction contained 5 bases not matched to a gene. CDR1 SEHNR and CDR2 FQNEAQ come from the germline V gene (reference sequence). This CDR3 region has 13 residues. CDR3 coding DNA: TGTGCCATCAAGCGGGGGACCACAGATACGCAGTATTTT. This translates into CAIKRGTTDTQYF.

This clonotype has just a few counts. The rearrangement uses TRBV6-5 and TRBJ2-7, with TRBD1 identical over 7 bases. The CDR3 loop spans 13 amino acids. V trimming: 6 bases; J trimming: 5 bases; junction bases outside the gene matches: 7. Germline V CDR1 and CDR2: MNHEY, SVGAGI. This CDR3 is CASRKGGIDEQYF. The CDR3 nucleotides read TGTGCCAGCAGGAAAGGGGGCATCGACGAGCAGTACTTC.

There are a few counts of this clonotype. The genes are TRBV5-1 and TRBJ2-2; 8 bases are shared with TRBD1. The trim removed 7 bases at V and 4 bases at J, leaving 9 bases unmatched. Germline CDR1 is SGHRS and CDR2 is YFSETQ. This CDR3 has 15 residues. Here the CDR3 reads CASGPGTGGTGELFF. The CDR3 bases are TGCGCCAGCGGCCCCGGCACAGGGGGCACCGGGGAGCTGTTTTTT. Supplemented by reference TRBV5-1 and TRBJ2-2, the full variable domain reads KAGVTQTPRYLIKTRGQQVTLSCSPISGHRSVSWYQQTPGQGLQFLFEYFSETQRNKGNFPGRFSGRQFSNSRSEMNVSTLELGDSALYLCASGPGTGGTGELFFGEGSRLTVL.

This clonotype was seen ten or more times. The V gene is TRBV6-2 or TRBV6-3, the J gene TRBJ2-5; 11 nucleotides agree with TRBD2. The V and J ends lost 1 base and 2 bases, in that order; junction bases with no gene match: 3. The CDR3 is made up of 16 amino acids. Looked up from germline, CDR1 is MNHEY and CDR2 is SVGEGT. The CDR3, as DNA: TGTGCCAGCAGTTACTTGACTAGCGGGACTCAAGAGACCCAGTACTTC. It specifies CASSYLTSGTQETQYF.

This clonotype was detected a few times. V usage is TRBV24-1 and J usage is TRBJ2-7, with 7 bases that match TRBD1. Germline V gives CDR1 KGHDR, CDR2 SFDVKD. The CDR3 loop spans 13 amino acids. The V and J ends lost 8 bases and 4 bases, in that order; junction bases with no gene match: 7. Here the CDR3 reads CATIDRAVYEQYV. The CDR3 DNA follows: TGTGCCACCATTGACAGGGCAGTATACGAGCAGTACGTC.

CDR3 coding DNA: TGCGCCAGCAGCGGCGGGGGGGCCGGCGGCAATGAGCAGTTCTTC. Its translation is CASSGGGAGGNEQFF. V and J are TRBV5-1 and TRBJ2-1, with 9 bases identical to TRBD2. The junction had 8 bases not matched to a gene; V was cut back by 4 bases and J by 6 bases. The CDR3 runs to 15 residues. The germline CDR1 and CDR2 sequences are SGHRS and YFSETQ.

The chain couples TRBV6-2 or TRBV6-3 to TRBJ2-7, with D unclear. The V end lost 0 bases, the J end lost 0 bases, and 15 bases lay between the germline ends. CDR3 size: 17 residues. From germline, CDR1 is MNHEY and CDR2 SVGEGT. CDR3 coding DNA: TGTGCCAGCAGTTACTCGAAATCCAATTTAGCCTCCTACGAGCAGTACGTC. This translates into CASSYSKSNLASYEQYV.